The T cell receptor beta chain under discussion was sequenced for a study of T-cell memory formation after mild COVID-19. About the research overall: Clusters of TCRs were largely donor specific. Overall study findings and caveats: Second-wave clones with a day 37 peak had unconfirmed SARS-CoV-2 specificity.

cDNA libraries for TCR alpha and TCR beta, carrying sample barcodes and UMIs, came from 5'RACE with constant-segment primers. TCRdb re-called the 5' RACE reads through MiXCR, storing one row per CDR3 protein. The data show about 290,000 distinct CDR3 sequences, less than 20% seen once. Note on this clonotype: The antigen remains unidentified.

This CDR3 is built from 13 residues. CDR1 is SGHRS and CDR2 is YFSETQ in the germline V gene. The ends were cut back, 4 bases at V and 7 bases at J, with 12 bases in the middle. The sequence was obtained from a man between 18 and 35 years old who had mild COVID-19 (a few samples of this study predate the infection). Cell type and time point are not known. Sequencing used PBMCs or a T cell subset sorted from them (not recorded which). The chain combines TRBV5-1 with TRBJ2-4, with D perhaps TRBD1 (6 bases). CDR3 coding DNA: TGCGCCAGCAGCCGGACAGTAGATAACATTCAGTACTTC. This translates into CASSRTVDNIQYF.